A single sample gave rise to the 11 T cell receptor beta chains below, sequenced in a study of vaccination and CD4 T cells after COVID-19. Cultured CD4+ T cell DNA underwent sequencing with the Oncomine TCR Beta short-read assay. MiXCR, run by TCRdb on the PCR reads, gives a single entry per CDR3 protein. The sample lists some 10,000 distinct CDR3 sequences; under 65% were seen once. Indicated treatment: roughly 11-day PBMC culture with coronavirus spike peptide pools or control peptides (ViraFEST assay). No antigens are known for them. The sequencing sample was made of CD4+ T cells from blood, cultured in vitro. These receptors all stem from a human donor who had recovered from COVID-19.

J is TRBJ1-1 and V is TRBV7-2, with unresolved D. CDR3 size: 13 residues. Trimming left V 5 bases short and J 1 base short, with 8 bases between. Germline V lookup: CDR1 SGHTA, CDR2 FQGNSA. CDR3 sequence: CASSPHGNTEAFF. Here the CDR3 DNA reads TGTGCCAGCAGCCCACATGGGAACACTGAAGCTTTCTTT.

This clonotype was recorded a few times. The V gene is TRBV19, the J gene TRBJ1-2, with D unresolved. The germline V gene has CDR1 LNHDA and CDR2 SQIVND (reference sequence). Trimming removed 4 bases at V and 0 bases at J, with 0 bases between. The CDR3 sequence is 11 residues long. The CDR3 DNA reads as TGTGCCAGTAGTACTAACTATGGCTACACCTTC. Its protein product is CASSTNYGYTF. Based on the CDR3 plus reference TRBV19 and TRBJ1-2, the full variable domain is DGGITQSPKYLFRKEGQNVTLSCEQNLNHDAMYWYRQDPGQGLRLIYYSQIVNDFQKGDIAEGYSVSREKKESFPLTVTSAQKNPTAFYLCASSTNYGYTFGSGTRLTVV.

CDR3 sequence: CASSLAGGRGTDTQYF. CDR3 in DNA: TGTGCCAGCAGCCTAGCGGGGGGCAGGGGCACAGATACGCAGTATTTT. This chain connects TRBV11-2 to TRBJ2-3, with 11 bases matching TRBD2. Germline V gene lookup returns CDR1 SGHAT and CDR2 FQNNGV. CDR3 size: 16 residues. After removal of 5 bases from V and 1 base from J, the junction contained 5 bases not matched to a gene.

This chain joins TRBV15 and TRBJ1-1; the D gene is possibly TRBD1 (5 bases). Germline V gives CDR1 LNHNV, CDR2 YYDKDF (reference sequence). V lost 5 bases and J lost 6, with 19 bases in between. This CDR3 contains 15 residues. The CDR3 protein is CATSSYDRPGAEAFF. The CDR3 DNA reads TGTGCCACCAGCTCTTATGACAGACCTGGCGCTGAAGCTTTCTTT.

The J gene is TRBJ1-2, the V gene TRBV20-1, with 8 bases that match TRBD1. V lost 3 bases and J lost 8; bases outside the gene matches: 17. This CDR3 comprises 16 residues. The germline V gene has CDR1 DFQATT and CDR2 SNEGSKA (reference sequence). The CDR3 bases are TGCAGTGCTAGTGGACAGGGCAAGGGGACTCTATGGGGCTACACCTTC. Its protein is CSASGQGKGTLWGYTF.

This clonotype was picked up one time. The CDR3 here is CASGPITGEAYNEQFF. The CDR3 DNA reads as TGTGCCAGCGGTCCCATAACAGGGGAGGCCTACAATGAGCAGTTCTTC. The chain is built from TRBV25-1 and TRBJ2-1; D possibly corresponds to TRBD1 (7 bases). Looked up from germline, CDR1 is MGHDK and CDR2 is SYGVNS. The CDR3 contains 16 residues. V was pared by 8 bases and J by 2 bases, with 19 bases between. Using reference TRBV25-1 and TRBJ2-1 for the parts outside the CDR3, the full variable domain is EADIYQTPRYLVIGTGKKITLECSQTMGHDKMYWYQQDPGMELHLIHYSYGVNSTEKGDLSSESTVSRIRTEHFPLTLESARPSHTSQYLCASGPITGEAYNEQFFGPGTRLTVL.

J is TRBJ1-1 and V is TRBV15; D is undetermined. The CDR3 covers 16 residues. Germline lookup yields CDR1 LNHNV and CDR2 YYDKDF (reference sequence). Deletions cut 0 bases from V and 1 base from J, with 12 bases between. CDR3 in amino acids: CATSREGAGTNTEAFF. Here the CDR3 DNA reads TGTGCCACCAGCAGAGAAGGAGCAGGTACGAACACTGAAGCTTTCTTT.

This rearrangement joins TRBV20-1 to TRBJ2-5, with 12 bases lining up with TRBD2. Germline CDR1 DFQATT, CDR2 SNEGSKA (reference sequence). Trimming at V came to 6 bases and at J to 5 bases, leaving 7 bases not matched to a gene. The CDR3 contains 14 residues. DNA of the CDR3: TGCAGTGCGCCTCTAGCGGGGGGGCATGAGACCCAGTACTTC. Protein sequence: CSAPLAGGHETQYF.

V is TRBV7-9 and J is TRBJ1-6, with 9 positions matching TRBD1. Germline V gene data show CDR1 as SEHNR and CDR2 as FQNEAQ (reference sequence). The CDR3 has 14 amino acids. J gave up 6 bases and V 4 bases, and 1 base lay outside the gene matches. In nucleotides, the CDR3 is TGTGCCAGCAGCTGGGGACAGGGTAATTCACCCCTCCACTTT. It translates to CASSWGQGNSPLHF.

The rearrangement joins TRBV30 to TRBJ1-4; 7 nucleotides agree with TRBD1. CDR1 is GTSNPN and CDR2 is SVGIG in the germline V gene (reference sequence). J lost 8 bases, V lost 3 bases, and 12 bases had no gene match. The CDR3 length is 15 residues. The CDR3 DNA reads as TGTGCCTGGAGCGGGACCGGGACAGCCAGGGAAAAACTGTTTTTT. Its translation is CAWSGTGTAREKLFF.

This clonotype was picked up one time. The chain is built from TRBV7-9 and TRBJ2-7, with 7 nucleotides matching TRBD2. The CDR3 runs to 17 residues. Germline V lookup: CDR1 SEHNR, CDR2 FQNEAQ (reference sequence). The V segment lost 5 bases and the J segment 1 base; nucleotides outside the gene matches: 14. DNA for the CDR3: TGTGCCAGCAGCCCCCGTGGCGGGGGTCGATATTCCTACGAGCAGTACTTC. Protein product: CASSPRGGGRYSYEQYF.